This record concerns one TCR beta chain sequence. The record originates from a study of patients with pleural tuberculosis. TCRdb processed the reads anew with MiXCR; each CDR3 protein has one entry. The sample has approximately 50,000 distinct CDR3 sequences, less than 8% seen once. The sequence derives from a human donor with pleural tuberculosis.

The CDR3 sequence is CSALAGVSGEQYV. DNA of the CDR3: TGCAGTGCTTTAGCGGGAGTATCGGGCGAGCAGTACGTC. The chain carries TRBV20-1 and TRBJ2-7; 9 bases are a match to TRBD2. This CDR3 is built from 13 residues. Germline lookup yields CDR1 DFQATT and CDR2 SNEGSKA (reference sequence). With V trimmed by 5 bases and J by 6 bases, 8 bases remained unmatched.